Following are 32 T cell receptor beta chains from one sample sequenced in a study of immune characterization of retroperitoneal liposarcoma. TCRdb re-analysed the PCR reads in MiXCR, keeping a single row per CDR3 protein. This sample has under 6,000 distinct CDR3 sequences, with around 32% found just once. The sequencing input was tumor tissue. These receptors all come from a female donor with retroperitoneal liposarcoma.

Ten or more counts support this clonotype. The gene calls are TRBV12-3 or TRBV12-4 and TRBJ1-1, with D unclear. V lost 8 bases and J 2 bases, leaving 6 bases between the germline ends. The CDR3 is 11 residues long. This CDR3 is CASVSNTEAFF. The CDR3 DNA reads TGTGCCAGCGTATCTAACACTGAAGCTTTCTTT.

By frequency in the sample, this clonotype is medium-sized. The chain recombines TRBV12-3 or TRBV12-4 with TRBJ1-1; the match to TRBD1 covers 8 bases. The CDR3 extends over 15 amino acids. With 5 bases clipped from V and 4 bases from J, the junction kept 9 bases outside the gene matches. For the CDR3, the DNA is TGTGCCAGCAGTCACCGTCCGGGACAGGCCACTGAAGCTTTCTTT. This translates into CASSHRPGQATEAFF.

This clonotype is classed as medium-sized. A read error may explain this, as a much larger clone is one base away. This rearrangement joins TRBV7-4 to TRBJ2-1; perhaps D is TRBD1 or TRBD2 (6 bases each). The J call may be in error: the DNA end matches TRBJ2-7 better. Germline loops: CDR1 SGHVT, CDR2 SQSDAQ. The CDR3 extends over 16 amino acids. CDR3 in amino acids: CASSPNGGNYYNEQYF. As DNA, the CDR3 is TGTGCCAGCAGCCCGAACGGGGGCAATTACTACAATGAGCAGTACTTC.

This clonotype is labeled medium-sized. This rearrangement joins TRBV6-1 to TRBJ2-3; D is perhaps TRBD2 (6 bases). The germline V gene has CDR1 MNHNS and CDR2 SASEGT. This CDR3 is built from 17 residues. Trimming removed 6 bases at V and 2 bases at J, with 21 bases between. CDR3 region: CASRTGTSETYTDTQYF. In DNA form, the CDR3 reads TGTGCCAGCAGAACCGGGACTTCCGAGACTTACACAGATACGCAGTATTTT.

V and J are TRBV6-5 and TRBJ2-5, with D perhaps TRBD2 (7 bases). The germline V and J ends were trimmed by 4 bases and 4 bases, with 16 bases remaining between them. Germline V gives CDR1 MNHEY, CDR2 SVGAGI. The CDR3 is 15 residues long. In DNA form, the CDR3 reads TGTGCCAGCAGTTGGGGGAGGGGGGCGGGAGAGACCCAGTACTTC. It codes for CASSWGRGAGETQYF.

This clonotype has ten or more counts. V is TRBV7-2 and J is TRBJ2-7, with D possibly matching TRBD1 (6 bases). The CDR3 consists of 14 residues. Trimming removed 0 bases at V and 2 bases at J, with 8 bases between. The germline CDR1 and CDR2 sequences are SGHTA and FQGNSA. Here the CDR3 reads CASSLAGTPYEQYF. CDR3 coding DNA: TGTGCCAGCAGCTTAGCAGGGACACCCTACGAGCAGTACTTC.

This chain joins TRBV6-1 and TRBJ2-1; no clear D. V dropped 3 bases and J dropped 7 bases, with 7 bases sitting between them. Germline V lookup: CDR1 MNHNS, CDR2 SASEGT. The CDR3 has 12 amino acids. In nucleotides, the CDR3 is TGTGCCAGCAGTGATGTTGCAAATGAGCAGTTCTTC. It encodes CASSDVANEQFF.

This chain links TRBV7-8 with TRBJ2-5, with 9 bases matching TRBD2. This CDR3 has 15 residues. CDR1 SGHVS and CDR2 FQNEAQ come from the germline V gene. The ends lost 5 bases at V and 11 bases at J; junction bases unmatched: 15. Here the CDR3 reads CASSLGTSRRNEQYF. The CDR3 bases are TGTGCCAGCAGCCTCGGGACTAGCAGGAGGAATGAGCAGTACTTC. Drawing the rest from reference TRBV7-8 and TRBJ2-5, the complete variable domain is GAGVSQSPRYKVAKRGQDVALRCDPISGHVSLFWYQQALGQGPEFLTYFQNEAQLDKSGLPSDRFFAERPEGSVSTLKIQRTQQEDSAVYLCASSLGTSRRNEQYFGPGTRLLVL.

This clonotype showed up many times. This chain uses TRBV7-2 with TRBJ2-2; tentatively, D is TRBD1 or TRBD2 (5 bases each). The CDR3 extends over 14 amino acids. From germline, CDR1 is SGHTA and CDR2 FQGNSA. Between the trimmed V and J ends, which lost 5 bases and 6 bases, there was a span of 13 bases. In DNA, the CDR3 is TGTGCCAGCAGCCTAATGCAGGGACCCGGGGAGCTGTTTTTT. Translation: CASSLMQGPGELFF.

This clonotype is labeled medium-sized. The chain has TRBV6-1 and TRBJ2-1, with 10 bases fitting TRBD2. V shed 5 bases, J shed 7 bases, and the junction held 11 bases outside the gene matches. The germline V gene encodes CDR1 MNHNS and CDR2 SASEGT. This CDR3 has 16 residues. The CDR3 here is CASSPNFRTSGNEQFF. The CDR3 region has the DNA TGTGCCAGCAGTCCGAACTTTAGGACTAGCGGAAATGAGCAGTTCTTC.

This clonotype qualifies as large. This chain links TRBV7-3 with TRBJ2-1; a possible D gene is TRBD2 (6 bases). With the DNA end fitting TRBJ2-7 better, the J assignment may be wrong. The CDR3 runs 13 residues. Per germline, CDR1 SGHTA and CDR2 FQGTGA. In nucleotides, the CDR3 is TGTGCCAGCAGCCGTGGGGGGAACAATGAGCAGTACTTC. Translation gives CASSRGGNNEQYF.

This clonotype showed up many times. This sequence joins TRBV4-1 and TRBJ2-3; TRBD2 matches 10 bases. With V trimmed by 4 bases and J by 5 bases, 18 bases remained unmatched. Germline V gene data show CDR1 as MGHRA and CDR2 as YSYEKL. This CDR3 spans 19 amino acids. The chain's CDR3 is CASSRGSRTSGILGDTQYF. The CDR3 nucleotides are TGCGCCAGCAGCCGCGGCTCCCGAACTAGCGGGATTCTCGGAGATACGCAGTATTTT.

This clonotype appeared many times. CDR3 loop: CASSYRLGQGASYEQFF. CDR3 nucleotides: TGTGCCAGCAGTTACCGGCTGGGACAGGGGGCTTCCTACGAGCAGTTCTTC. The V and J genes are TRBV6-5 and TRBJ2-1; 12 nucleotides match TRBD1. Trimming at V came to 2 bases and at J to 10 bases, leaving 12 bases not matched to a gene. CDR3 size: 17 residues. Germline values: CDR1 MNHEY, CDR2 SVGAGI.

By frequency in the sample, this clonotype is medium-sized. A much bigger clone sits one base away, suggesting this may be a read error. The chain employs TRBV12-3 or TRBV12-4 and TRBJ2-1; no firm D call. The V gene lost 0 bases and the J gene lost 13 bases, with 25 bases spanning the gap. The CDR3 totals 17 residues. For the CDR3, the DNA is TGTGCCAGCAGTTTAGCGCTGGGTTACGGGCGTCGAGAGACCCAGTTCTTC. Its protein is CASSLALGYGRRETQFF.

The chain couples TRBV4-1 to TRBJ1-1, with TRBD1 as a possible D gene (6 bases). Trimming removed 6 bases from V and 1 base from J, with 12 bases in between. Germline CDR1 reads MGHRA; CDR2 reads YSYEKL. This CDR3 contains 14 residues. CDR3 nucleotide sequence: TGCGCCAGCAGACCCGGACAGCCGAACACTGAAGCTTTCTTT. Amino acid sequence: CASRPGQPNTEAFF.

J is TRBJ1-1 and V is TRBV6-1; D is unclear. The germline V gene encodes CDR1 MNHNS and CDR2 SASEGT. Trimming removed 2 bases at V and 1 base at J, with 5 bases between. This CDR3 spans 13 amino acids. The DNA for the CDR3 is TGTGCCAGCAGTGAAACAGAGAACACTGAAGCTTTCTTT. Amino acid sequence: CASSETENTEAFF.

The rearrangement joins TRBV6-6 to TRBJ1-2; 8 nucleotides line up with TRBD1. The CDR3 totals 16 residues. Germline V lookup: CDR1 MNHNY, CDR2 SVGAGI (reference sequence). Trimming cost V 0 bases and J 4 bases; bases outside gene matches: 7. The CDR3 loop reads CASSYSGTGSIYGYTF. CDR3 in DNA: TGTGCCAGCAGTTACTCCGGGACAGGATCTATCTATGGCTACACCTTC.

The chain carries TRBV7-2 and TRBJ2-5, with 7 positions matching TRBD2. This CDR3 is built from 16 residues. Trimming took 1 base from V and 5 from J; bases not matched to a gene: 10. Germline V gene lookup returns CDR1 SGHTA and CDR2 FQGNSA. CDR3 coding DNA: TGTGCCAGCAGCTTAGTCTGGGCGGGAGCGGTGGAGACCCAGTACTTC. The encoded protein is CASSLVWAGAVETQYF.

In its sample, this clonotype was seen a few times. V is TRBV7-2 and J is TRBJ2-1, with TRBD2 identical over 10 bases. This CDR3 is 16 amino acids long. Trimming at V came to 0 bases and at J to 7 bases, leaving 6 bases not matched to a gene. Germline assignment: CDR1 SGHTA and CDR2 FQGNSA. This CDR3 reads CASSLALSGRSNEQFF. As DNA, the CDR3 is TGTGCCAGCAGCTTAGCGCTTAGCGGGAGGTCAAATGAGCAGTTCTTC.

This clonotype was seen ten or more times. The rearrangement links TRBV5-6 to TRBJ2-1; TRBD1 matches at 7 bases. V lost 5 bases and J lost 6; bases outside the gene matches: 14. The CDR3 is 16 residues long. CDR1 and CDR2 from the germline V gene are SGHDT and YYEEEE. CDR3 protein: CASSQVGTVGPNEQFF. The CDR3 DNA is TGTGCCAGCAGTCAGGTCGGGACAGTGGGCCCCAATGAGCAGTTCTTC. The whole variable domain, remainder taken from reference TRBV5-6 and TRBJ2-1, is DAGVTQSPTHLIKTRGQQVTLRCSPKSGHDTVSWYQQALGQGPQFIFQYYEEEERQRGNFPDRFSGHQFPNYSSELNVNALLLGDSALYLCASSQVGTVGPNEQFFGPGTRLTVL.

This clonotype was detected many times. The chain has TRBV10-2 and TRBJ2-1; D might be TRBD1 or TRBD2, each matching 5 bases. The length of the CDR3 is 14 residues. V was pared by 5 bases and J by 8 bases, with 16 bases between. The V gene's germline CDR1 is WSHSY and CDR2 SAAADI. This chain's CDR3 is CASSPGSLGDEQFF. The DNA for the CDR3 is TGCGCCAGCAGTCCGGGGTCATTGGGGGATGAGCAGTTCTTC.

This clonotype has only a few counts. This rearrangement joins TRBV7-2 to TRBJ1-3; tentatively, D is TRBD1 (5 bases). The germline gives CDR1 SGHTA, CDR2 FQGNSA. This CDR3 has 15 amino acids. The ends were cut back, 4 bases at V and 4 bases at J, with 14 bases in the middle. The CDR3 sequence is CASSWGSKRGNTIYF. The CDR3 DNA is TGTGCCAGCAGCTGGGGGAGTAAAAGGGGAAACACCATATATTTT.

By sample share, this clonotype is medium-sized. The genes are TRBV4-1 and TRBJ2-1; D is ambiguous. Germline V lookup: CDR1 MGHRA, CDR2 YSYEKL. Trimming pared 1 base from V and 6 bases from J, leaving 13 bases between. The CDR3 has 15 residues. The CDR3, as DNA: TGCGCCAGCAGCCAAGCGCGATGGGATCCCAATGAGCAGTTCTTC. This gives the protein CASSQARWDPNEQFF.

J is TRBJ2-1 and V is TRBV6-6; perhaps TRBD2 as D (7 bases). The V end was cut by 0 bases, the J end by 8 bases, with 17 bases between. The CDR3 consists of 16 residues. Looked up from germline, CDR1 is MNHNY and CDR2 is SVGAGI (reference sequence). Here the CDR3 reads CASSYSKGGALDEQFF. CDR3 bases: TGTGCCAGCAGTTACTCGAAAGGGGGGGCCTTAGATGAGCAGTTCTTC.

V gene TRBV11-3 combines with J gene TRBJ2-4; 8 bases agree with TRBD1. The DNA end lines up better with TRBJ2-5; the J call may be wrong. There are 15 residues in the CDR3. Germline V gene sequence: CDR1 SGHNT, CDR2 YENEEA. The CDR3 DNA reads as TGTGCCAGCAGCCGAAGACAGGGGCAGGATGAGACCCAGTACTTC. As protein: CASSRRQGQDETQYF.

The chain joins TRBV19 to TRBJ2-1; possible D gene TRBD1, 6 bases. This CDR3 region has 13 residues. Germline lookup yields CDR1 LNHDA and CDR2 SQIVND (reference sequence). V lost 8 bases to trimming and J lost 5 bases, with 13 bases between them. The CDR3 loop is CASSDRIHNEQFF. CDR3 nucleotides: TGTGCCAGTTCCGACAGGATCCACAATGAGCAGTTCTTC.

V is TRBV27 and J is TRBJ2-3, with a weak D call TRBD1 (6 bases). From germline, CDR1 is MNHEY and CDR2 SMNVEV (reference sequence). The CDR3 is 15 amino acids. Deletions cut 6 bases from V and 2 bases from J, with 15 bases between. The CDR3 protein is CASSMDRINTDTQYF. The CDR3 coding sequence is TGTGCCAGCAGCATGGACAGAATTAACACAGATACGCAGTATTTT.

This clonotype was observed a handful of times. This rearrangement joins TRBV6-1 to TRBJ2-3, with D possibly matching TRBD2 (5 bases). CDR3 length: 11 residues. The V and J ends lost 7 bases and 9 bases respectively, with 11 bases between them. Germline CDR1 and CDR2: MNHNS and SASEGT. CDR3 DNA: TGTGCCAGCAACTCCGGAGGCACGCAGTATTTT. Amino acids: CASNSGGTQYF.

V is TRBV4-1 and J is TRBJ1-1; the D gene is possibly TRBD1 (5 bases). Germline V CDR1 and CDR2: MGHRA, YSYEKL. The CDR3 spans 14 residues. Trimming cost V 3 bases and J 1 base, with 9 bases left between them. The CDR3 sequence is CASSHLTGNTEAFF. The CDR3 nucleotides read TGCGCCAGCAGCCACCTAACAGGGAACACTGAAGCTTTCTTT.

This clonotype has ten or more counts. The chain joins TRBV6-1 to TRBJ2-2; possibly TRBD1 for D (6 bases). The CDR3 sequence is 15 residues long. Trimming cost V 6 bases and J 3 bases, with 14 bases left between them. Germline V gene data show CDR1 as MNHNS and CDR2 as SASEGT. Here the CDR3 reads CASRNTGRDTGELFF. The CDR3 nucleotides are TGTGCCAGCAGAAATACAGGGCGCGACACCGGGGAGCTGTTTTTT.

Turning to this clonotype: Here the CDR3 omits its conserved ending phenylalanine or tryptophan, so a read error is the likely source. Because the CDR3's place on the DNA is in doubt, the DNA is left out and the CDR3 is given as listed by TCRdb. J is TRBJ1-1 and V is TRBV6-6; TRBD1 is taken as the D call from the table, unchecked against the DNA. CDR1 is MNHNY and CDR2 is SVGAGI in the germline V gene (reference sequence). Inclusive of both ends, the CDR3 amounts to 15 amino acids. The CDR3: CASRRGAGETQYFGQ.

This clonotype was picked up many times. This sequence joins TRBV24-1 and TRBJ2-1; possibly TRBD1 or TRBD2 for D (6 bases each). With 3 bases removed from V and 13 bases from J, the gap between germline ends came to 15 bases. This CDR3 is 13 amino acids long. Germline loops: CDR1 KGHDR, CDR2 SFDVKD. The CDR3 bases are TGTGCCACCAGTGATCCAGGGGAGGAGACCCAGTTCTTC. Amino acid sequence: CATSDPGEETQFF.